This T cell receptor (beta chain) was recorded in a study of blood T cell repertoires in COVID-19. Study summary: The samples span acute and convalescent COVID-19 from the United States, Italy and Spain.

Only in-frame clones appear in the TCRdb table, and some are missing; sequencing was by immunoSEQ multiplex PCR. In the table there are about 170,000 clones, about four fifths of which are singletons. Germline trimming cut 1 base from V and 6 bases from J; bases unmatched to any gene: 6. Germline loops: CDR1 MNHEY, CDR2 SVGEGT. The CDR3 contains 15 residues. Source material: peripheral blood. This clonotype was sampled from a woman in her 70s with acute or convalescent COVID-19. The chain combines TRBV6-2 or TRBV6-3 with TRBJ2-7, with TRBD1 matching over 10 bases. Here the CDR3 reads CASSYWDRGPPEQYF. In nucleotides, the CDR3 is TGTGCCAGCAGTTACTGGGACAGGGGACCACCCGAGCAGTACTTC.